This T cell receptor (beta chain) was documented in a study of blood T cell repertoires in COVID-19. Method: immunoSEQ multiplex PCR; TCRdb's copy keeps in-frame clones and lacks some. The repertoire holds some 500,000 clones, with approximately 88% as singletons. The CDR3 spans 16 residues. V dropped 3 bases and J dropped 0; count of bases not matched to a gene: 5. CDR1 is ENHRY, CDR2 SYGVKD, per germline. This sequence joins TRBV10-3 and TRBJ2-7, with 10 bases that match TRBD2. This receptor was taken from a woman in her forties who had recovered from COVID-19. The sample consisted of PBMCs or T cells enriched from blood (not recorded which). The DNA for the CDR3 is TGTGCCATCAGTGATAGGGCTAGCGGGAGCTCCTACGAGCAGTACTTC. Translation: CAISDRASGSSYEQYF.